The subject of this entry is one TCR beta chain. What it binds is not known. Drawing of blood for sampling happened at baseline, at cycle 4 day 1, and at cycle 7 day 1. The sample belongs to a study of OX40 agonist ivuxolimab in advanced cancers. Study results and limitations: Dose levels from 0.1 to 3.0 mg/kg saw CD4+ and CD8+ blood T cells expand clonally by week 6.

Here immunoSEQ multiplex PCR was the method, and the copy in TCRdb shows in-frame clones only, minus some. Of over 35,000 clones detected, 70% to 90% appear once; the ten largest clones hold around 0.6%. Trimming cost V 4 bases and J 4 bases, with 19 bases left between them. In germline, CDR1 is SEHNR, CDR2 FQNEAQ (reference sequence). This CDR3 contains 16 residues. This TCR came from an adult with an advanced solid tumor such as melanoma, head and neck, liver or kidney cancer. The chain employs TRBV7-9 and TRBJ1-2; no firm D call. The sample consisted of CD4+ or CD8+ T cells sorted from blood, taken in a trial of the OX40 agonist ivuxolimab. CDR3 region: CASSYSGRSSLYGYTF. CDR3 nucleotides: TGTGCCAGCAGCTACTCCGGAAGGTCCTCCCTCTATGGCTACACCTTC.